This T cell receptor beta chain was recorded in a study of control samples from healthy donors and cancer patients. The CDR3 is made up of 14 amino acids. CDR1 is SEHNR, CDR2 FQNEAQ, per germline (reference sequence). Trimming stripped 3 bases from V and 7 bases from J, with 13 bases between. Some clones are missing from TCRdb's copy, which holds only in-frame ones; the method was immunoSEQ multiplex PCR. This sample has about 73,000 clones; roughly 84% occur once, and the top ten carry 3% to 4%. Sequencing was done on a sample of blood. J is TRBJ1-3 and V is TRBV7-9; D gene unclear. This receptor was identified in a woman aged 45-60 years in good health. The CDR3 DNA is TGTGCCAGCAGCTTCGCCCGTACCGGGAACACCATATATTTT. It yields the protein CASSFARTGNTIYF.